What follows are 27 T cell receptor beta chains derived from one specimen sequenced in a study of blood T cells in healthy people across ages. A J-beta primer mix and a sample-barcoded 5' primer were used in a second PCR of roughly 6 to 12 cycles. TCRdb reprocessed the 5' RACE reads with MiXCR, giving one entry per CDR3 protein. The table has about 1.5 million distinct CDR3 sequences, less than 45% seen once. The sample taken for sequencing was blood. The receptors originated from a young woman in good health.

This clonotype was picked up a small number of times. The V and J genes are TRBV29-1 and TRBJ2-1, with TRBD1 as a possible D gene (6 bases). The germline V and J ends were trimmed by 0 bases and 9 bases, with 15 bases remaining between them. Germline lookup yields CDR1 SQVTM and CDR2 ANQGSEA. The CDR3 has 14 amino acids. CDR3 nucleotide sequence: TGCAGCGTTGAAGATAACAGGGTGCGGGTTGAGCAGTTCTTC. This translates into CSVEDNRVRVEQFF.

Regarding this clonotype: One end of the junction fails to match germline, which may point to a read error. The chain joins TRBV29-1 to TRBJ1-1, with a possible D match to TRBD1 (6 bases). The CDR3 length is 14 residues. Germline V CDR1 and CDR2: SQVTM, ANQGSEA. The CDR3 sequence is CSVSKGQVGTETFF. The CDR3 nucleotides read TGCAGCGTATCAAAGGGACAAGTTGGCACTGAAACTTTCTTT.

The rearrangement uses TRBV6-6 and TRBJ2-3; D possibly corresponds to TRBD2 (6 bases). The germline V gene encodes CDR1 MNHNY and CDR2 SVGAGI (reference sequence). This CDR3 contains 15 residues. The V end was cut by 6 bases, the J end by 0 bases, with 13 bases between. Here the CDR3 reads CASSRRGASTDTQYF. CDR3 in DNA: TGTGCCAGCAGCCGGCGGGGAGCAAGCACAGATACGCAGTATTTT.

The chain couples TRBV20-1 to TRBJ2-5; 14 nucleotides align to TRBD2. Trimming at V came to 0 bases and at J to 5 bases, leaving 5 bases not matched to a gene. The CDR3 has 16 residues. Germline lookup yields CDR1 DFQATT and CDR2 SNEGSKA (reference sequence). The CDR3: CSARDAGTSGSETQYF. CDR3 nucleotides: TGCAGTGCTAGAGACGCCGGGACTAGCGGGAGTGAGACCCAGTACTTC.

The chain has TRBV7-9 and TRBJ2-1; TRBD2 matches 9 bases. The V gene end was trimmed by 7 bases and the J gene end by 8 bases; junction bases not matched to a gene: 9. The CDR3 runs to 14 residues. Germline V gene data show CDR1 as SEHNR and CDR2 as FQNEAQ (reference sequence). CDR3 sequence: CASIPIAGVDEQFF. CDR3 DNA: TGTGCCAGCATCCCCATAGCGGGAGTGGATGAGCAGTTCTTC.

This clonotype is a singleton in its sample. This chain joins TRBV7-9 and TRBJ2-7; D call uncertain. This CDR3 spans 14 amino acids. Trimming shortened V by 3 bases and J by 4 bases, and 13 bases separated the two germline ends. Germline V gene lookup returns CDR1 SEHNR and CDR2 FQNEAQ (reference sequence). The CDR3 loop is CASSFFHRQYEQYF. CDR3 DNA sequence: TGTGCCAGCAGCTTTTTTCACAGACAATACGAGCAGTACTTC.

This chain links TRBV7-9 with TRBJ1-2; TRBD1 aligns across 7 bases. Losses at the gene ends were 5 bases for V and 7 bases for J; bases not matched to a gene: 13. The CDR3 contains 15 residues. From germline, CDR1 is SEHNR and CDR2 FQNEAQ (reference sequence). The CDR3 loop reads CASSDRDRVFSGYTF. The DNA of the CDR3 is TGTGCCAGCAGCGACCGGGACAGAGTGTTTTCTGGCTACACCTTC.

DNA of the CDR3: TGTGCCAGCAGCCAAGGTGAAGCAAACACTGAAGCTTTCTTT. Encoded protein: CASSQGEANTEAFF. The gene calls are TRBV4-2 and TRBJ1-1; D gene unclear. V was shortened by 1 base and J by 2 bases, with 8 bases between the two germline ends. CDR1 LGHNA and CDR2 YNFKEQ come from the germline V gene. The CDR3 consists of 14 residues.

The chain couples TRBV3-1 to TRBJ2-5; D gene unclear. The CDR3 extends over 16 amino acids. V lost 1 base and J lost 5, with 17 bases in between. Germline loops: CDR1 LGHDT, CDR2 YNNKEL (reference sequence). The CDR3 nucleotides read TGTGCCAGCAGCCAAGGTCGGTCCCGGGCATCGGAGACCCAGTACTTC. It is translated as CASSQGRSRASETQYF.

J is TRBJ1-1 and V is TRBV5-1, with no clear D. Per germline, CDR1 SGHRS and CDR2 YFSETQ. V dropped 2 bases and J dropped 1 base, with 9 bases sitting between them. The CDR3 is 14 amino acids. CDR3 DNA sequence: TGCGCCAGCAGCTTTGTATTCCAGAACACTGAAGCTTTCTTT. Protein product: CASSFVFQNTEAFF.

The gene calls are TRBV20-1 and TRBJ2-5, with 9 bases matching TRBD2. CDR3 length equals 15 residues. Germline V lookup: CDR1 DFQATT, CDR2 SNEGSKA (reference sequence). J lost 11 bases, V lost 4 bases, and 17 bases had no gene match. The CDR3 sequence: CSATYGGGARNEQYF. The CDR3 DNA follows: TGCAGTGCTACTTACGGCGGGGGGGCTCGAAATGAGCAGTACTTC.

The chain carries TRBV24-1 and TRBJ1-5; 11 positions agree with TRBD1. CDR3 length: 17 residues. Trimming at V came to 4 bases and at J to 15 bases, leaving 19 bases not matched to a gene. The germline CDR1 and CDR2 sequences are KGHDR and SFDVKD. CDR3 coding DNA: TGTGCCACCAGTGACCCGGGACAGAGGGGACAGGGGGGATCCTTGCATTTT. Its protein is CATSDPGQRGQGGSLHF.

This clonotype has only one observation. The CDR3 region has the DNA TGTGCCAGCAGTCGGGAGACCTTGAACACTGAAGCTTTCTTT. Translating gives CASSRETLNTEAFF. The chain carries TRBV28 and TRBJ1-1, with D uncertain. The CDR3 contains 14 residues. V lost 5 bases and J lost 0, with 10 bases in between. Germline-derived CDR1 and CDR2 are MDHEN and SYDVKM.

This clonotype was found once. The gene calls are TRBV27 and TRBJ1-1, with a possible D match to TRBD1 (5 bases). Trimming took off 9 bases at V and 7 bases at J, with 9 bases between the two ends. Germline V lookup: CDR1 MNHEY, CDR2 SMNVEV (reference sequence). The CDR3 loop spans 10 amino acids. DNA for the CDR3: TGTGCCAGGAGGGACGGTGAAGCTTTCTTT. Residues: CARRDGEAFF.

The J gene is TRBJ2-2, the V gene TRBV4-1; 7 bases match TRBD1. Unmatched junction bases numbered 6, after V lost 6 bases and J lost 5 bases. The CDR3 sequence is 14 residues long. CDR1 and CDR2 (germline): MGHRA, YSYEKL. The CDR3 DNA is TGCGCCAGCAGTATGTCAGGGGGAACCGGGGAGCTGTTTTTT. Its translation is CASSMSGGTGELFF.

The V and J genes are TRBV20-1 and TRBJ2-5; D call uncertain. Germline CDR1 is DFQATT and CDR2 is SNEGSKA (reference sequence). This CDR3 comprises 15 residues. The germline V and J ends were trimmed by 2 bases and 5 bases, with 18 bases remaining between them. CDR3 sequence (DNA): TGCAGTGCTAGAAGTGGCGGAGAAGATAGGGAGACCCAGTACTTC. Translating gives CSARSGGEDRETQYF.

This clonotype counts as medium-sized. The rearrangement joins TRBV7-9 to TRBJ2-1; D ambiguous. There are 14 residues in the CDR3. The germline V gene encodes CDR1 SEHNR and CDR2 FQNEAQ (reference sequence). V lost 3 bases, J lost 1 base, and 7 bases lay in between. The CDR3 loop is CASSLVASYNEQFF. The CDR3, as DNA: TGTGCCAGCAGCTTGGTGGCGTCCTACAATGAGCAGTTCTTC.

In its sample, this clonotype was seen a few times. The chain employs TRBV27 and TRBJ1-5; D is possibly TRBD1 (5 bases). The V gene's germline CDR1 is MNHEY and CDR2 SMNVEV (reference sequence). The V and J ends lost 2 bases and 5 bases respectively, with 10 bases between them. This CDR3 comprises 14 residues. DNA for the CDR3: TGTGCCAGCAGTTTAGGGGCGGATTATCAGCCCCAGCATTTT. Protein: CASSLGADYQPQHF.

CDR3 bases: TGCGCCAGCAGCTTGGTTTTCTATACCCCAGAAGTCGCTACGCAGTATTTT. Its translation is CASSLVFYTPEVATQYF. This chain connects TRBV5-1 to TRBJ2-3; no clear D gene. Per the germline V gene, CDR1 is SGHRS and CDR2 is YFSETQ. The CDR3 has 17 amino acids. V lost 0 bases to trimming and J lost 8 bases, with 22 bases between them.

Notes on this clonotype: An end of the junction does not agree with germline; a read error may underlie this. CDR3 DNA sequence: TGTGCTAGCAGCCCGTCCGGGAGGACGGTAATTTGCTATGGCTACACCTTC. Translation: CASSPSGRTVICYGYTF. The chain is built from TRBV7-7 and TRBJ1-2; D not certain. The CDR3 length is 17 residues. Germline CDR1 and CDR2: SSHAT and FNYEAQ (reference sequence).

CDR3 loop: CASSSLYFSLYKQYF. The CDR3 nucleotides read TGCGCCAGCAGCTCCCTCTACTTTAGCCTCTATAAGCAGTACTTC. The chain has TRBV5-1 and TRBJ2-5; D call uncertain. CDR3 size: 15 residues. The germline CDR1 and CDR2 sequences are SGHRS and YFSETQ. Trimming left V 3 bases short and J 11 bases short, with 23 bases between. Based on the CDR3 plus reference TRBV5-1 and TRBJ2-5, the full variable domain is KAGVTQTPRYLIKTRGQQVTLSCSPISGHRSVSWYQQTPGQGLQFLFEYFSETQRNKGNFPGRFSGRQFSNSRSEMNVSTLELGDSALYLCASSSLYFSLYKQYFGPGTRLLVL.

This clonotype was found once. The chain couples TRBV5-1 to TRBJ2-3; maybe TRBD2 (6 bases). Germline lookup yields CDR1 SGHRS and CDR2 YFSETQ. The CDR3 runs to 16 residues. The V gene lost 3 bases and the J gene lost 4 bases, with 18 bases spanning the gap. Here the CDR3 DNA reads TGCGCCAGCAGCTGGAGGACTATATCCAGCTCAGATACGCAGTATTTT. The encoded protein is CASSWRTISSSDTQYF. Full variable domain (missing parts from reference TRBV5-1 and TRBJ2-3): KAGVTQTPRYLIKTRGQQVTLSCSPISGHRSVSWYQQTPGQGLQFLFEYFSETQRNKGNFPGRFSGRQFSNSRSEMNVSTLELGDSALYLCASSWRTISSSDTQYFGPGTRLTVL.

This CDR3 reads CASTKGVTEAFF. DNA for the CDR3: TGTGCCAGCACTAAAGGGGTCACTGAAGCTTTCTTT. This chain uses TRBV6-2 or TRBV6-3 with TRBJ1-1, with a tentative D call TRBD1 (5 bases). The V end lost 7 bases, the J end lost 4 bases, and 10 bases lay between the germline ends. The germline gives CDR1 MNHEY, CDR2 SVGEGT. The CDR3 extends over 12 amino acids.

CDR3 sequence (DNA): TGTGCCAGCAGTTTAACTAGGAGCACATCCACCTACGAGCAGTACTTC. This encodes CASSLTRSTSTYEQYF. V gene TRBV12-3 or TRBV12-4 combines with J gene TRBJ2-7, with a possible D match to TRBD2 (5 bases). This CDR3 has 16 amino acids. V lost 2 bases to trimming and J lost 2 bases, with 16 bases between them.

This chain joins TRBV4-1 and TRBJ2-7; no definite D call. The J call may be incorrect, as the DNA end agrees better with TRBJ2-5. Germline V gene lookup returns CDR1 MGHRA and CDR2 YSYEKL. The CDR3 is 14 residues long. The CDR3 loop is CASSQGSTRETQYF. CDR3 DNA sequence: TGCGCCAGCAGCCAAGGGAGTACACGAGAGACCCAGTACTTC.

The chain has TRBV30 and TRBJ1-2, with D possibly being TRBD1 (5 bases). CDR1 GTSNPN and CDR2 SVGIG come from the germline V gene (reference sequence). Trimming shortened V by 0 bases and J by 5 bases, and 13 bases separated the two germline ends. The CDR3 is made up of 14 amino acids. This CDR3 reads CAWSVQSGGYGYTF. The CDR3 coding sequence is TGTGCCTGGAGTGTACAGAGCGGGGGATATGGCTACACCTTC.

This chain connects TRBV20-1 to TRBJ2-7, with unresolved D. This CDR3 region has 15 residues. CDR1 DFQATT and CDR2 SNEGSKA come from the germline V gene (reference sequence). The V end lost 0 bases, the J end lost 5 bases, and 17 bases lay between the germline ends. CDR3: CSARDRQSIPNEQYF. The CDR3 region has the DNA TGCAGTGCTAGAGACAGGCAGTCAATTCCCAACGAGCAGTACTTC.